This entry lists 13 T cell receptor beta chains sequenced from one sample in a study of blood T cell repertoires in COVID-19. The repertoire was sequenced with immunoSEQ multiplex PCR; TCRdb's copy has only in-frame clones and lacks some. The table records 200,000 to 300,000 clones, approximately 83% of them present only once. The sample was peripheral blood. These receptors were collected from a young man who had recovered from COVID-19.

The table lists this clone with a count of one. Written as DNA, the CDR3 is TGTGCCAGCAGCTTAGGTGGCGGGGGGGCACCCTACGAGCAGTACGTC. The encoded protein is CASSLGGGGAPYEQYV. The chain carries TRBV7-2 and TRBJ2-7, with TRBD2 matching over 9 bases. Unmatched junction bases numbered 6, after V lost 1 base and J lost 2 bases. Germline lookup yields CDR1 SGHTA and CDR2 FQGNSA. CDR3 length: 16 residues.

The chain uses TRBV18 and TRBJ2-3; D uncertain. This CDR3 contains 16 residues. The germline V gene encodes CDR1 KGHSH and CDR2 LQKENI. Deletions cut 5 bases from V and 8 bases from J, with 23 bases between. The CDR3 loop is CASSNDITDQFGTQYF. The CDR3 region has the DNA TGTGCCAGCTCAAATGACATCACAGACCAGTTTGGTACGCAGTATTTT.

This clone has a single count. The chain employs TRBV9 and TRBJ1-1; perhaps TRBD1 as D (5 bases). Germline assignment: CDR1 SGDLS and CDR2 YYNGEE. V lost 0 bases to trimming and J lost 7 bases, with 22 bases between them. The CDR3 runs to 17 residues. CDR3 bases: TGTGCCAGCAGCGTAGCTAACGGCTTAGGGGCGACGGATGAAGCTTTCTTT. Translated, it gives CASSVANGLGATDEAFF.

V is TRBV19 and J is TRBJ1-2; D not resolved. The V end lost 3 bases, the J end lost 3 bases, and 17 bases lay between the germline ends. CDR3 length equals 16 residues. Looked up from germline, CDR1 is LNHDA and CDR2 is SQIVND (reference sequence). The chain's CDR3 is CASSIAVASWDYGYTF. The CDR3 nucleotides are TGTGCCAGTAGTATCGCGGTGGCATCGTGGGACTATGGCTACACCTTC.

The sample holds one count of this clone. The chain joins TRBV9 to TRBJ2-5; D possibly corresponds to TRBD2 (6 bases). Germline V CDR1 and CDR2: SGDLS, YYNGEE. V lost 0 bases, J lost 4 bases, and 13 bases lay in between. The CDR3 has 15 residues. This CDR3 is CASSVGLGGGETQYF. In nucleotides, the CDR3 is TGTGCCAGCAGCGTAGGGCTGGGGGGTGGAGAGACCCAGTACTTC. The complete variable domain, with remaining parts taken from reference TRBV9 and TRBJ2-5, reads DSGVTQTPKHLITATGQRVTLRCSPRSGDLSVYWYQQSLDQGLQFLIQYYNGEERAKGNILERFSAQQFPDLHSELNLSSLELGDSALYFCASSVGLGGGETQYFGPGTRLLVL.

The V gene is TRBV13, the J gene TRBJ2-5; 9 bases align to TRBD2. CDR1 and CDR2 (germline): PRHDT, FYEKMQ (reference sequence). The CDR3 totals 16 residues. Losses at the gene ends were 2 bases for V and 2 bases for J; bases not matched to a gene: 6. For the CDR3, the DNA is TGTGCCAGCAGCTTATTGCGGGGGGGCACGCAAGAGACCCAGTACTTC. It encodes CASSLLRGGTQETQYF.

The CDR3 nucleotides read TGTGCCATCAGTGAGGCGACGGGGGGCTCCTACGAGCAGTACTTC. This gives the protein CAISEATGGSYEQYF. The chain uses TRBV10-3 and TRBJ2-7; 7 bases align to TRBD2. The ends lost 2 bases at V and 0 bases at J; junction bases unmatched: 4. This CDR3 has 15 amino acids. Germline V lookup: CDR1 ENHRY, CDR2 SYGVKD.

This clone is a singleton in its sample. This chain links TRBV7-3 with TRBJ2-3, with a weak D call TRBD2 (7 bases). CDR1 and CDR2 from the germline V gene are SGHTA and FQGTGA. The CDR3 length is 16 residues. V was trimmed by 0 bases and J by 4 bases, leaving 14 bases between them. The CDR3 loop is CASSLTAGAQSDTQYF. In DNA form, the CDR3 reads TGTGCCAGCAGCTTAACCGCGGGGGCCCAATCAGATACGCAGTATTTT.

The CDR3 DNA is TGCAGCGTTGGGGGCGGCGACTATGGCTACACCTTC. It yields the protein CSVGGGDYGYTF. The chain carries TRBV29-1 and TRBJ1-2; TRBD1 is a possible D gene (5 bases). V lost 4 bases and J 3 bases, leaving 9 bases between the germline ends. The CDR3 is 12 residues long. CDR1 is SQVTM and CDR2 is ANQGSEA in the germline V gene.

The rearrangement uses TRBV27 and TRBJ2-1, with TRBD2 matching over 9 bases. This CDR3 is 15 amino acids long. Germline loops: CDR1 MNHEY, CDR2 SMNVEV (reference sequence). Germline trimming cut 0 bases from V and 7 bases from J; bases unmatched to any gene: 4. The CDR3 sequence: CASSLSGLASNEQFF. Written as DNA, the CDR3 is TGTGCCAGCAGTTTATCGGGACTAGCAAGTAATGAGCAGTTCTTC.

Many counts were recorded for this clone. The chain combines TRBV2 with TRBJ1-2; D unresolved. The V gene lost 11 bases and the J gene lost 3 bases, with 10 bases spanning the gap. This CDR3 contains 11 residues. Germline V gene sequence: CDR1 SNHLY, CDR2 FYNNEI. This CDR3 is CARSADYGYTF. Here the CDR3 DNA reads TGTGCCCGAAGTGCTGACTATGGCTACACCTTC.

The chain joins TRBV10-2 to TRBJ2-2; tentative D call: TRBD1 (5 bases). Germline V gene data show CDR1 as WSHSY and CDR2 as SAAADI. This CDR3 spans 14 amino acids. V lost 3 bases, J lost 0 bases, and 5 bases lay in between. The CDR3 bases are TGCGCCAGCAGTGAAGGGGCGAACACCGGGGAGCTGTTTTTT. Translated: CASSEGANTGELFF.

The V gene is TRBV5-8, the J gene TRBJ1-5, with D possibly being TRBD1 (6 bases). Germline values: CDR1 SGHTS, CDR2 YDEGEE. Trimming removed 4 bases from V and 5 bases from J, with 13 bases in between. This CDR3 has 14 residues. The CDR3 bases are TGTGCCAGCAGCGGACAGTCAGCTCATCAGCCCCAGCATTTT. Encoded protein: CASSGQSAHQPQHF. Full variable domain (rest looked up from reference TRBV5-8 and TRBJ1-5): EAGVTQSPTHLIKTRGQQATLRCSPISGHTSVYWYQQALGLGLQFLLWYDEGEERNRGNFPPRFSGRQFPNYSSELNVNALELEDSALYLCASSGQSAHQPQHFGDGTRLSIL.